Below are 20 T cell receptor beta chains sequenced from a single sample in a study of blood T cell repertoires in COVID-19. Produced via immunoSEQ multiplex PCR; TCRdb's table is partial and in-frame only. This sample has about 280,000 clones; roughly 85% occur once, and the top ten carry 10% to 15%. Sequencing was carried out using peripheral blood. The receptors were sampled from a human donor in a cohort sampled during active COVID-19.

CDR3 in amino acids: CASSLGTGSQPQHF. In DNA form, the CDR3 reads TGTGCCAGCAGCTTAGGGACAGGGTCCCAGCCCCAGCATTTT. The chain carries TRBV7-9 and TRBJ1-5, with 8 positions matching TRBD1. The ends lost 1 base at V and 7 bases at J; junction bases unmatched: 3. CDR3 size: 14 residues. Looked up from germline, CDR1 is SEHNR and CDR2 is FQNEAQ (reference sequence).

This clone was seen only once. The rearrangement uses TRBV7-9 and TRBJ2-7, with D tentatively TRBD2 (5 bases). V was shortened by 3 bases and J by 5 bases, with 14 bases between the two germline ends. CDR3 length: 14 amino acids. The germline CDR1 and CDR2 sequences are SEHNR and FQNEAQ (reference sequence). Written as DNA, the CDR3 is TGTGCCAGCAGCTTGATCGGGCGAGGGAACGAGCAGTACTTC. Its protein product is CASSLIGRGNEQYF. The whole variable domain, filled in from reference TRBV7-9 and TRBJ2-7, reads DTGVSQNPRHKITKRGQNVTFRCDPISEHNRLYWYRQTLGQGPEFLTYFQNEAQLEKSRLLSDRFSAERPKGSFSTLEIQRTEQGDSAMYLCASSLIGRGNEQYFGPGTRLTVT.

CDR3 region: CASSRQPYEQYF. CDR3 in DNA: TGTGCCAGCTCCCGACAGCCCTACGAGCAGTACTTC. This chain uses TRBV28 with TRBJ2-7; tentative D call: TRBD1 (5 bases). V was shortened by 8 bases and J by 2 bases, with 10 bases between the two germline ends. The germline gives CDR1 MDHEN, CDR2 SYDVKM. The CDR3 has 12 amino acids. Drawing the rest from reference TRBV28 and TRBJ2-7, the complete variable domain is DVKVTQSSRYLVKRTGEKVFLECVQDMDHENMFWYRQDPGLGLRLIYFSYDVKMKEKGDIPEGYSVSREKKERFSLILESASTNQTSMYLCASSRQPYEQYFGPGTRLTVT.

This chain links TRBV4-2 with TRBJ1-1, with D hard to call. This CDR3 spans 13 amino acids. V dropped 3 bases and J dropped 0 bases, with 5 bases sitting between them. Per the germline V gene, CDR1 is LGHNA and CDR2 is YNFKEQ. CDR3 DNA: TGTGCCAGCAGCCAGCAGGTGAACACTGAAGCTTTCTTT. Encoded protein: CASSQQVNTEAFF.

The rearrangement links TRBV6-2 or TRBV6-3 to TRBJ2-7; 12 positions agree with TRBD2. The length of the CDR3 is 15 residues. After removal of 6 bases from V and 2 bases from J, the junction contained 5 bases not matched to a gene. From germline, CDR1 is MNHEY and CDR2 SVGEGT. CDR3 residues: CASSSRLAGAYEQYF. The CDR3 nucleotides read TGTGCCAGCAGCTCCAGACTAGCGGGAGCCTACGAGCAGTACTTC.

The chain has TRBV9 and TRBJ1-1; a weak D match, TRBD1 (6 bases). Trimming cost V 0 bases and J 7 bases, with 19 bases left between them. The germline V gene has CDR1 SGDLS and CDR2 YYNGEE. The CDR3 covers 16 residues. CDR3 nucleotide sequence: TGTGCCAGCAGCGTAGGTCGACAGGTACTTATGGATGAAGCTTTCTTT. It specifies CASSVGRQVLMDEAFF.

The table lists this clone with a count of one. The gene calls are TRBV19 and TRBJ1-3; tentatively, D is TRBD1 (6 bases). The germline V gene encodes CDR1 LNHDA and CDR2 SQIVND (reference sequence). This CDR3 comprises 16 residues. The germline V and J ends were trimmed by 8 bases and 0 bases, with 17 bases remaining between them. CDR3 region: CASQGRDTYSGNTIYF. DNA for the CDR3: TGTGCCAGTCAGGGACGGGACACCTACTCTGGAAACACCATATATTTT.

The V and J genes are TRBV6-6 and TRBJ2-1; the D gene is possibly TRBD2 (5 bases). The CDR3 contains 15 residues. The V end lost 5 bases, the J end lost 0 bases, and 11 bases lay between the germline ends. Germline CDR1 MNHNY, CDR2 SVGAGI (reference sequence). This CDR3 is CASSRADVSYNEQFF. The CDR3 DNA follows: TGTGCCAGCAGTCGAGCGGATGTCTCCTACAATGAGCAGTTCTTC.

The chain uses TRBV4-1 and TRBJ2-2, with D unclear. Trimming stripped 5 bases from V and 2 bases from J, with 12 bases between. Germline CDR1 is MGHRA and CDR2 is YSYEKL. The CDR3 loop spans 15 amino acids. Here the CDR3 DNA reads TGCGCCAGCAGCTTACAGTTAAGCAACACCGGGGAGCTGTTTTTT. The encoded protein is CASSLQLSNTGELFF.

The chain employs TRBV10-3 and TRBJ2-1; tentatively, D is TRBD2 (7 bases). Trimming pared 2 bases from V and 1 base from J, leaving 12 bases between. Germline V lookup: CDR1 ENHRY, CDR2 SYGVKD. The CDR3 totals 16 residues. The CDR3: CAISEREGGSYNEQFF. DNA of the CDR3: TGTGCCATCAGTGAGAGGGAGGGGGGATCCTACAATGAGCAGTTCTTC.

The chain combines TRBV19 with TRBJ2-1; D is perhaps TRBD1 (6 bases). V dropped 6 bases and J dropped 4 bases, with 19 bases sitting between them. This CDR3 region has 16 residues. Germline loops: CDR1 LNHDA, CDR2 SQIVND (reference sequence). Here the CDR3 reads CASSSEGRGIYNEQFF. CDR3 coding DNA: TGTGCCAGTAGCTCCGAAGGCAGGGGAATTTACAATGAGCAGTTCTTC.

V gene TRBV2 combines with J gene TRBJ2-7; 8 nucleotides agree with TRBD2. The ends lost 5 bases at V and 6 bases at J; junction bases unmatched: 3. From germline, CDR1 is SNHLY and CDR2 FYNNEI. This CDR3 region has 12 residues. CDR3 in DNA: TGTGCCAGCAGTCCTACTAGCGGCGAGCAGTACTTC. Its protein product is CASSPTSGEQYF. Full variable domain (outside the CDR3, taken from reference TRBV2 and TRBJ2-7): EPEVTQTPSHQVTQMGQEVILRCVPISNHLYFYWYRQILGQKVEFLVSFYNNEISEKSEIFDDQFSVERPDGSNFTLKIRSTKLEDSAMYFCASSPTSGEQYFGPGTRLTVT.

The rearrangement links TRBV19 to TRBJ2-1; 8 nucleotides agree with TRBD2. Per the germline V gene, CDR1 is LNHDA and CDR2 is SQIVND (reference sequence). Unmatched junction bases numbered 4, after V lost 3 bases and J lost 6 bases. The CDR3 consists of 14 residues. CDR3 loop: CASSIQGLVNEQFF. DNA for the CDR3: TGTGCCAGTAGTATTCAGGGACTAGTCAATGAGCAGTTCTTC.

The chain is built from TRBV3-1 (or the pseudogene TRBV3-2) and TRBJ2-1, with TRBD2 identical over 13 bases. The ends lost 6 bases at V and 4 bases at J; junction bases unmatched: 9. Germline CDR1 LGHDT, CDR2 YNNKEL (reference sequence). The CDR3 has 17 residues. The chain's CDR3 is CASSRERTSGSYNEQFF. CDR3 DNA: TGTGCCAGCAGTCGCGAAAGGACTAGCGGGAGTTACAATGAGCAGTTCTTC.

The chain joins TRBV28 to TRBJ2-1; 9 bases agree with TRBD1. Germline assignment: CDR1 MDHEN and CDR2 SYDVKM. The CDR3 sequence is 16 residues long. Trimming took 4 bases from V and 8 from J; bases not matched to a gene: 12. The CDR3 coding sequence is TGTGCCAGCAGTTCGGGACAGGGAGGTGTGTTTGATGAGCAGTTCTTC. Translated, it gives CASSSGQGGVFDEQFF.

This chain connects TRBV9 to TRBJ2-3, with D hard to call. V was shortened by 3 bases and J by 6 bases, with 14 bases between the two germline ends. The CDR3 extends over 14 amino acids. Germline CDR1 is SGDLS and CDR2 is YYNGEE. CDR3 residues: CASSAAGRLDTQYF. The CDR3 DNA reads TGTGCCAGCAGCGCCGCAGGTAGATTGGATACGCAGTATTTT.

DNA of the CDR3: TGTGCCAGCAGTGATTTATGGGATAGAGGGAATCAGCCCCAGCATTTT. Its translation: CASSDLWDRGNQPQHF. The V gene is TRBV6-1, the J gene TRBJ1-5; D gene unclear. The ends were cut back, 3 bases at V and 4 bases at J, with 16 bases in the middle. This CDR3 is built from 16 residues. In germline, CDR1 is MNHNS, CDR2 SASEGT.

This sequence joins TRBV7-2 and TRBJ2-3; TRBD1 agrees at 7 bases. Per the germline V gene, CDR1 is SGHTA and CDR2 is FQGNSA. J gave up 2 bases and V 4 bases, and 6 bases lay outside the gene matches. This CDR3 has 15 residues. This CDR3 reads CASSWDRKDTDTQYF. The CDR3 DNA sequence: TGTGCCAGCAGCTGGGACAGAAAGGACACAGATACGCAGTATTTT.

The CDR3 spells CASSPRSGSNNEQFF. In DNA form, the CDR3 reads TGCGCCAGCAGCCCGAGAAGCGGGAGCAACAATGAGCAGTTCTTC. The genes are TRBV5-1 and TRBJ2-1, with 8 nucleotides matching TRBD2. V lost 4 bases and J lost 5; bases outside the gene matches: 8. CDR1 SGHRS and CDR2 YFSETQ come from the germline V gene. The CDR3 loop spans 15 amino acids. Full variable domain (remainder filled in from reference TRBV5-1 and TRBJ2-1): KAGVTQTPRYLIKTRGQQVTLSCSPISGHRSVSWYQQTPGQGLQFLFEYFSETQRNKGNFPGRFSGRQFSNSRSEMNVSTLELGDSALYLCASSPRSGSNNEQFFGPGTRLTVL.

The V gene is TRBV7-2, the J gene TRBJ1-1, with 7 bases identical to TRBD1. V lost 2 bases and J lost 1; bases outside the gene matches: 4. Germline CDR1 SGHTA, CDR2 FQGNSA. The CDR3 contains 15 residues. The CDR3 protein is CASSLTGASNTEAFF. As DNA, the CDR3 is TGTGCCAGCAGCTTAACAGGGGCCTCGAACACTGAAGCTTTCTTT.